This T cell receptor (beta chain) was identified during a study of human T cells and chemical hapten exposure. Study details: Patients, chiefly female, had alopecia areata, totalis or universalis. Notes on the study in general: As the donors had alopecia, their immune response may differ from healthy people's.

The CDR3 contains 15 residues. J was trimmed by 5 bases and V by 2 bases; bases with no gene match: 0. CDR1 is MNHEY and CDR2 is SVGAGI in the germline V gene. Regarding time point: patch test 3, about 24 weeks after DPC sensitization. Regarding treatment: therapeutic diphenylcyclopropenone sensitization with weekly scalp DPC. Blood collection happened ahead of applying each patch test. Note on this clonotype: Its matching antigen is unknown.

Original methodology: The number of TCRs in each sample had a median of approximately 96,000 and spanned about 23,224 to 700,000. TCRdb re-analysed the RACE reads in MiXCR, keeping a single row per CDR3 protein. In this record, the V and J calls reflect TCRdb's handling and not the investigators' own analysis. The table includes tens of thousands of distinct CDR3 sequences, approximately 12% detected once. The source material was whole blood, sampled in connection with sensitization to the hapten diphenylcyclopropenone (DPC). The receptor's source is a woman aged 45-65 years with alopecia areata. Some clones in this sample may be carry-over from other donors' samples. The gene calls are TRBV6-5 and TRBJ2-3, with 14 nucleotides matching TRBD2. The CDR3 is CASSYGLAGGDTQYF. CDR3 in DNA: TGTGCCAGCAGTTACGGACTAGCGGGAGGAGATACGCAGTATTTT.